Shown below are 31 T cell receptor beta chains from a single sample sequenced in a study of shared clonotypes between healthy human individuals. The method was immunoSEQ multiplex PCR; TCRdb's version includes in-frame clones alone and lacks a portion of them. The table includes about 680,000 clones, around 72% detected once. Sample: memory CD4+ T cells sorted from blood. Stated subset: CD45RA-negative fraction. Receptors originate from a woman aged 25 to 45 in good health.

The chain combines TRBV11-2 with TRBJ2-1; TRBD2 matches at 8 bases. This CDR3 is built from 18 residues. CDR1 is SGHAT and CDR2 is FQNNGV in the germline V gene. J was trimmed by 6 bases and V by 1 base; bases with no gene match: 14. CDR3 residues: CASSLVRAGALLSNEQFF. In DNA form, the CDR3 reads TGTGCCAGCAGCTTAGTTCGAGCGGGAGCCCTTTTGTCCAATGAGCAGTTCTTC. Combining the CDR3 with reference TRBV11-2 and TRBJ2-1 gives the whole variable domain EAGVAQSPRYKIIEKRQSVAFWCNPISGHATLYWYQQILGQGPKLLIQFQNNGVVDDSQLPKDRFSAERLKGVDSTLKIQPAKLEDSAVYLCASSLVRAGALLSNEQFFGPGTRLTVL.

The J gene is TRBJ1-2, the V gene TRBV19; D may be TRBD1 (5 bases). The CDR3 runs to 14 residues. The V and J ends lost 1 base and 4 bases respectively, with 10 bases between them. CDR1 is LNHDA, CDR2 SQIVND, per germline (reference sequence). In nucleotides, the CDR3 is TGTGCCAGTAGTATAGCACAGGAGAGCTATGGCTACACCTTC. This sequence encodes CASSIAQESYGYTF. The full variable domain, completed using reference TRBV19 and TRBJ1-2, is DGGITQSPKYLFRKEGQNVTLSCEQNLNHDAMYWYRQDPGQGLRLIYYSQIVNDFQKGDIAEGYSVSREKKESFPLTVTSAQKNPTAFYLCASSIAQESYGYTFGSGTRLTVV.

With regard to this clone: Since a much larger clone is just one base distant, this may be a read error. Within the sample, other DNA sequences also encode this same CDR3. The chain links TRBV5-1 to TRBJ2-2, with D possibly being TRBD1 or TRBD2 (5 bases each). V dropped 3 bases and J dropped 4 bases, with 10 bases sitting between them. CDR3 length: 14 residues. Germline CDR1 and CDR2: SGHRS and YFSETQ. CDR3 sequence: CASSWGTATGELFF. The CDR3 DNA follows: TGCGCCAGCAGCTGGGGGACGGCCACCGGGGAGCTGTTTTTT.

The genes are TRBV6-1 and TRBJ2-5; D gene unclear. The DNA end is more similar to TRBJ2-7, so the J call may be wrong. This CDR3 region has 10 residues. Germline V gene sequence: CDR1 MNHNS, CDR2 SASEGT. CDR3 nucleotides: TGTGCCAGCAGCACATACGAGCAGTACTTC. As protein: CASSTYEQYF.

CDR3 protein: CASSAQTGLVEKLFF. The CDR3 DNA reads TGTGCCAGCAGTGCTCAGACAGGGTTGGTTGAAAAACTGTTTTTT. The rearrangement joins TRBV2 to TRBJ1-4; 7 bases fit TRBD1. The CDR3 covers 15 residues. CDR1 is SNHLY and CDR2 is FYNNEI in the germline V gene. V lost 4 bases to trimming and J lost 7 bases; unmatched junction nucleotides: 9.

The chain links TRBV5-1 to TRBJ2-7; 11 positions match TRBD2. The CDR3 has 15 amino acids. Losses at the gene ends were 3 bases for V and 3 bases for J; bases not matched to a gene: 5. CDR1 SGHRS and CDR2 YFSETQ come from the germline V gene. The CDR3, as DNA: TGCGCCAGCAGCTATACCGGGACTAGCGGCTACGAGCAGTACTTC. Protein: CASSYTGTSGYEQYF.

The CDR3 nucleotides read TGCGCCAGCAGCGAGGGTTACAGGATAGTAGAGCAGTACTTC. This sequence encodes CASSEGYRIVEQYF. The chain joins TRBV10-2 to TRBJ2-7; either TRBD1 or TRBD2 may supply D (5 bases each). Germline CDR1 WSHSY, CDR2 SAAADI. This CDR3 is built from 14 residues. V lost 6 bases and J 7 bases, leaving 19 bases between the germline ends.

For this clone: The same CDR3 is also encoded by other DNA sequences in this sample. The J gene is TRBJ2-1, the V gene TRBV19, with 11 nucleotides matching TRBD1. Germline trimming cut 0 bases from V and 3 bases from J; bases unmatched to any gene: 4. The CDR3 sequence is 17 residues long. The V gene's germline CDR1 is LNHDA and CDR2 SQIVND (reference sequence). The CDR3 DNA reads TGTGCCAGTAGTATAGACACCGGGACAGGGGGCTACAATGAGCAGTTCTTC. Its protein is CASSIDTGTGGYNEQFF.

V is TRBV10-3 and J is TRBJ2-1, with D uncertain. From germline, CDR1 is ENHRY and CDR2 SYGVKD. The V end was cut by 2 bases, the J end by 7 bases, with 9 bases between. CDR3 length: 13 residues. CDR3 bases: TGTGCCATCAGTGAGGGACGCCAAAATGAGCAGTTCTTC. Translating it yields CAISEGRQNEQFF.

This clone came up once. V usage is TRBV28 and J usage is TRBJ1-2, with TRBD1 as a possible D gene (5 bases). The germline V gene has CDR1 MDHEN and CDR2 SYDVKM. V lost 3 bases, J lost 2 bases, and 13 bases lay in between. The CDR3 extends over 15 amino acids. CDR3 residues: CASSFTGSLNYGYTF. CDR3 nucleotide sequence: TGTGCCAGCAGTTTTACAGGCAGTTTAAACTATGGCTACACCTTC.

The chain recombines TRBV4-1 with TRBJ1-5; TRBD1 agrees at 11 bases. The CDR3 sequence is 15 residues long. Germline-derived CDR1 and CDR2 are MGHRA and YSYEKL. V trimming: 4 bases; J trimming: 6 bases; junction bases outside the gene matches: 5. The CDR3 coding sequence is TGCGCCAGCAGCCCCGGACAGGGGGCAGGTCAGCCCCAGCATTTT. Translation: CASSPGQGAGQPQHF.

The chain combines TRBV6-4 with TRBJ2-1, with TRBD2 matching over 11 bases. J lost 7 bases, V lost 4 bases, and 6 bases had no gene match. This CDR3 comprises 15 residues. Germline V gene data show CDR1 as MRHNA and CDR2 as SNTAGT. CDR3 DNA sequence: TGTGCCAGCAGTGCACTAGCGGGAGCTTTAAATGAGCAGTTCTTC. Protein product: CASSALAGALNEQFF.

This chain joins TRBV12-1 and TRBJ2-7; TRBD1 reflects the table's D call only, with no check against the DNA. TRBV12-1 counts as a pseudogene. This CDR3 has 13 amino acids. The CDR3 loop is CASSIRTGGEMYF. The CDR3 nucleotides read TGTGCCAGCAGCATACGGACAGGGGGAGAGATGTACTTC.

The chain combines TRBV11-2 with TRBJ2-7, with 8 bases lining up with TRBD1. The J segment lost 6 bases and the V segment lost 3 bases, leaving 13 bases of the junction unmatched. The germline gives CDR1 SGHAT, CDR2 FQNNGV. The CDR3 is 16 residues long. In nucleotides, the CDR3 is TGTGCCAGCAGCTTCTGGGACAGGAATGGGAAAGGCGAGCAGTACTTC. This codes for CASSFWDRNGKGEQYF.

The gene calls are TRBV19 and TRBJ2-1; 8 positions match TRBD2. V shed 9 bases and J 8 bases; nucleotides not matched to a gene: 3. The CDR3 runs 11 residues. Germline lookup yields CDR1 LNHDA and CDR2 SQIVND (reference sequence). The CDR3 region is CASGRAYEQFF. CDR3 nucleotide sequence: TGTGCCAGCGGGAGGGCCTATGAGCAGTTCTTC. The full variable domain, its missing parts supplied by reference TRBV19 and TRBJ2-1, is DGGITQSPKYLFRKEGQNVTLSCEQNLNHDAMYWYRQDPGQGLRLIYYSQIVNDFQKGDIAEGYSVSREKKESFPLTVTSAQKNPTAFYLCASGRAYEQFFGPGTRLTVL.

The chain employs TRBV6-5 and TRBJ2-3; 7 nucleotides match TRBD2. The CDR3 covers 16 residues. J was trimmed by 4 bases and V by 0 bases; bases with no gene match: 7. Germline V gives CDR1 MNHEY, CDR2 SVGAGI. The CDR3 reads CASSYSLAATADTQYF. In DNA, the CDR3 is TGTGCCAGCAGTTACTCGCTAGCGGCTACGGCAGATACGCAGTATTTT.

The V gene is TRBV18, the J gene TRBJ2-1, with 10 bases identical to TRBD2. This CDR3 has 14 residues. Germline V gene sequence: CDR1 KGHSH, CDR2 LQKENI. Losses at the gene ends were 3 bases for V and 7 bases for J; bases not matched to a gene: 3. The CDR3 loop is CASSPDSGRNEQFF. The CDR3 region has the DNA TGTGCCAGCTCACCGGATAGCGGGAGGAATGAGCAGTTCTTC.

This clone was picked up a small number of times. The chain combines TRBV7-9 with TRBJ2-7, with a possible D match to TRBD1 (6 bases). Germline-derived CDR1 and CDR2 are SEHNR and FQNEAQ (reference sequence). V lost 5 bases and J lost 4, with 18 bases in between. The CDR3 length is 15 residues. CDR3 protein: CASSKTGSGRYEQYF. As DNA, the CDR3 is TGTGCCAGCAGCAAAACAGGGTCGGGGCGATACGAGCAGTACTTC.

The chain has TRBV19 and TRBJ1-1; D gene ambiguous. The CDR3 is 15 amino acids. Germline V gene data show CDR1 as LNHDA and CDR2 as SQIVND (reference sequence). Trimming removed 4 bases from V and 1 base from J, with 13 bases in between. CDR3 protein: CASSRLGSQNTEAFF. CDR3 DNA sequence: TGTGCCAGTAGTAGATTGGGCAGCCAGAACACTGAAGCTTTCTTT.

CDR3 sequence reads: CASSNSGTGVEQYF. The CDR3 coding sequence is TGTGCCAGTAGTAACTCCGGGACAGGGGTCGAGCAGTACTTC. The genes are TRBV19 and TRBJ2-7, with TRBD1 matching 10 bases. V lost 4 bases and J lost 6; bases outside the gene matches: 6. Germline V gives CDR1 LNHDA, CDR2 SQIVND (reference sequence). The CDR3 runs to 14 residues. The entire variable domain, with the rest obtained from reference TRBV19 and TRBJ2-7, is as follows: DGGITQSPKYLFRKEGQNVTLSCEQNLNHDAMYWYRQDPGQGLRLIYYSQIVNDFQKGDIAEGYSVSREKKESFPLTVTSAQKNPTAFYLCASSNSGTGVEQYFGPGTRLTVT.

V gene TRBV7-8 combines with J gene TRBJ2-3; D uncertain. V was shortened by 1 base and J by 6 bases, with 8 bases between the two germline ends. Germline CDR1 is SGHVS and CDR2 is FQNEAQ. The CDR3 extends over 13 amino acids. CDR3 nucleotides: TGTGCCAGCAGCTTAGAGGCGTGGGATACGCAGTATTTT. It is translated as CASSLEAWDTQYF.

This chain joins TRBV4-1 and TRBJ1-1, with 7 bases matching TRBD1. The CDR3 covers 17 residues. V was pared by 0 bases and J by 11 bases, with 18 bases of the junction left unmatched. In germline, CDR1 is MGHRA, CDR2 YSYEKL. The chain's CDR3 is CASSQDGRADRTTSAFF. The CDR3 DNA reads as TGCGCCAGCAGCCAAGACGGGCGGGCGGACAGGACGACTTCGGCTTTCTTT.

The CDR3 region has the DNA TGTGCCAGCAGCTGGCGGTCGGGACAGGGGTCTAACTATGGCTACACCTTC. Its protein is CASSWRSGQGSNYGYTF. The chain combines TRBV5-5 with TRBJ1-2; TRBD1 agrees at 10 bases. CDR1 is SGHKS and CDR2 is YYEKEE in the germline V gene (reference sequence). There are 17 residues in the CDR3. Losses at the gene ends were 3 bases for V and 0 bases for J; bases not matched to a gene: 8.

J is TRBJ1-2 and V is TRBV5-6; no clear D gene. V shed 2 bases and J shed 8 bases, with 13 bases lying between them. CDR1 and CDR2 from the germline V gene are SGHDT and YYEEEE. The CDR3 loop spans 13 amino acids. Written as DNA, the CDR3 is TGTGCCAGCAGCTTCCTTGCGATTCAGGGCTACACCTTC. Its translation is CASSFLAIQGYTF. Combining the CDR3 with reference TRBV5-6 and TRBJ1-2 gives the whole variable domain DAGVTQSPTHLIKTRGQQVTLRCSPKSGHDTVSWYQQALGQGPQFIFQYYEEEERQRGNFPDRFSGHQFPNYSSELNVNALLLGDSALYLCASSFLAIQGYTFGSGTRLTVV.

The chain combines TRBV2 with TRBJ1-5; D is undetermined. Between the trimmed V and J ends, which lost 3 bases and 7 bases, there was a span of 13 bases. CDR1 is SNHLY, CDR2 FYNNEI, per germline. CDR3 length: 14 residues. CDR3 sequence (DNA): TGTGCCAGCAGTGAGGGTGGAGGGCGACAGCCCCAGCATTTT. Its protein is CASSEGGGRQPQHF.

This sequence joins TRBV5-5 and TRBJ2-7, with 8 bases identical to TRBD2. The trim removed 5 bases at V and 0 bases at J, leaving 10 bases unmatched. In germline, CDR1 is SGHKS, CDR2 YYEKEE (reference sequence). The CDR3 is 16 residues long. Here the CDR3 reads CASSSSGSGNSYEQYF. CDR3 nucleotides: TGTGCCAGCAGTTCCTCGGGTAGCGGGAACTCCTACGAGCAGTACTTC. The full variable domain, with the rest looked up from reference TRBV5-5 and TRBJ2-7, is DAGVTQSPTHLIKTRGQQVTLRCSPISGHKSVSWYQQVLGQGPQFIFQYYEKEERGRGNFPDRFSARQFPNYSSELNVNALLLGDSALYLCASSSSGSGNSYEQYFGPGTRLTVT.

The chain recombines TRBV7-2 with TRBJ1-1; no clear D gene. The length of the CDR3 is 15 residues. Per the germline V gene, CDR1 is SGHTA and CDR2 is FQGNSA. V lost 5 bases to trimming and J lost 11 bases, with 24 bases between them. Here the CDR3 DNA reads TGTGCCAGCAGCCCCGACATGGTGGGAGTGACCGGTGCTTTCTTT. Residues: CASSPDMVGVTGAFF.

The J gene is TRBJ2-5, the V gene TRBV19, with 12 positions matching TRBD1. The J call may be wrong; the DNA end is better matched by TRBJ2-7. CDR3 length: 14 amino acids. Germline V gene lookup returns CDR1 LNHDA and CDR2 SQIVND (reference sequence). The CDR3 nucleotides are TGTGCCAGTAGTATGGGACAGGGGGCGTCCGAGCAGTACTTC. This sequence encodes CASSMGQGASEQYF.

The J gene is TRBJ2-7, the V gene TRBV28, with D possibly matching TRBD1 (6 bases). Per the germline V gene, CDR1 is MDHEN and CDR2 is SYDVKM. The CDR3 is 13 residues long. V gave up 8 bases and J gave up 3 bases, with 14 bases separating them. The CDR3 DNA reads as TGTGCCAGCGGGCCGGGCAGGGGCTACGAGCAGTACTTC. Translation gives CASGPGRGYEQYF. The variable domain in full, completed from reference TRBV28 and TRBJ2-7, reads DVKVTQSSRYLVKRTGEKVFLECVQDMDHENMFWYRQDPGLGLRLIYFSYDVKMKEKGDIPEGYSVSREKKERFSLILESASTNQTSMYLCASGPGRGYEQYFGPGTRLTVT.

The chain's CDR3 is CATSRGQGGGNEQFF. The CDR3 bases are TGTGCCACCAGCAGGGGACAGGGTGGGGGCAATGAGCAGTTCTTC. The rearrangement joins TRBV15 to TRBJ2-1; 9 nucleotides match TRBD1. Per the germline V gene, CDR1 is LNHNV and CDR2 is YYDKDF (reference sequence). The trim removed 3 bases at V and 6 bases at J, leaving 6 bases unmatched. This CDR3 has 15 residues.

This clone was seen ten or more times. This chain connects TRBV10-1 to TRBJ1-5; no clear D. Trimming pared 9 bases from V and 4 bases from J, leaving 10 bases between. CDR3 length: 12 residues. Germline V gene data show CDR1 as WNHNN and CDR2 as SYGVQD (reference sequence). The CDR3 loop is CARREANQPQHF. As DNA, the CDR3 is TGCGCCAGAAGGGAGGCAAATCAGCCCCAGCATTTT.